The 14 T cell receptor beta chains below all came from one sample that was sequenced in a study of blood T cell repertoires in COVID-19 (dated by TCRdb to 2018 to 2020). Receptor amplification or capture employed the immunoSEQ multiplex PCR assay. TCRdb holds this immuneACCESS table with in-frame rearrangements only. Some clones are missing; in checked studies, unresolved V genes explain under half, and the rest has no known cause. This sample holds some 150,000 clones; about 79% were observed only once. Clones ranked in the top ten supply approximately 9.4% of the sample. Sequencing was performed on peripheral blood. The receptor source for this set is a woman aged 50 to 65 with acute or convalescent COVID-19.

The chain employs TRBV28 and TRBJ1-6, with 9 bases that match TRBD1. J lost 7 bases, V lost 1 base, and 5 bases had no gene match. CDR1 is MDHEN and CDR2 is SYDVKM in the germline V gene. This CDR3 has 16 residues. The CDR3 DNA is TGTGCCAGCAGTTTATTCGGACAGGGGAGAAATTCACCCCTCCACTTT. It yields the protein CASSLFGQGRNSPLHF.

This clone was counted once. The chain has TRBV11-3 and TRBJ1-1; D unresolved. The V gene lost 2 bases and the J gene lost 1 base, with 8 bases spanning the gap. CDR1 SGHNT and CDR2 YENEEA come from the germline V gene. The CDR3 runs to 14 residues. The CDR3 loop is CASSLFGENTEAFF. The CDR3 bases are TGTGCCAGCAGCTTATTCGGGGAGAACACTGAAGCTTTCTTT.

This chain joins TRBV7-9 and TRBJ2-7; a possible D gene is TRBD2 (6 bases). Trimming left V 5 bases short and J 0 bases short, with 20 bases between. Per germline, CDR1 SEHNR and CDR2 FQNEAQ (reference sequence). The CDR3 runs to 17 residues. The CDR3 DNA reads TGTGCCAGCAGCAATAGTGTCGCGTTGGGACTCTCCTACGAGCAGTACTTC. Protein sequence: CASSNSVALGLSYEQYF.

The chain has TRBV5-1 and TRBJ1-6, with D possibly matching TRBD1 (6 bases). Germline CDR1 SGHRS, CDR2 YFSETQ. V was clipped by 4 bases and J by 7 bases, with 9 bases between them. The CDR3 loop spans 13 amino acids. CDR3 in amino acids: CASSGRGNSPLHF. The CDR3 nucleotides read TGCGCCAGCAGCGGTAGGGGGAATTCACCCCTCCACTTT.

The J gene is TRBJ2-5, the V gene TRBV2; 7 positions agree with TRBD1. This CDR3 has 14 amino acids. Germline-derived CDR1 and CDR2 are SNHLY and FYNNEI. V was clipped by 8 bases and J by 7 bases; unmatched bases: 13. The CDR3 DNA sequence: TGTGCCAGCTCACTAGGGGGCTCTCGGGGGACCCAGTACTTC. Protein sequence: CASSLGGSRGTQYF.

CDR3 protein: CASGSTGGRETQYF. CDR3 in DNA: TGTGCCAGCGGAAGTACAGGGGGAAGAGAGACCCAGTACTTC. This chain connects TRBV6-6 to TRBJ2-5; TRBD1 agrees at 8 bases. The CDR3 is 14 amino acids. Germline V gene sequence: CDR1 MNHNY, CDR2 SVGAGI (reference sequence). Trimming at V came to 8 bases and at J to 4 bases, leaving 9 bases not matched to a gene.

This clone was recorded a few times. As DNA, the CDR3 is TGTGCCATCAGTACCGGGGAGGCTGAAGCTTTCTTT. Its protein product is CAISTGEAEAFF. V is TRBV10-3 and J is TRBJ1-1; D uncertain. Trimming left V 5 bases short and J 6 bases short, with 10 bases between. This CDR3 comprises 12 residues. Germline CDR1 is ENHRY and CDR2 is SYGVKD.

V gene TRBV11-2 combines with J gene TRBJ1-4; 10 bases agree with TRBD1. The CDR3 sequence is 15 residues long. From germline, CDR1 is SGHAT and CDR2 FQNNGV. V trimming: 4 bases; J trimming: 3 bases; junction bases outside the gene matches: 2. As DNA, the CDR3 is TGTGCCAGCAGCTATGGGACAGGGGCTAATGAAAAACTGTTTTTT. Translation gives CASSYGTGANEKLFF. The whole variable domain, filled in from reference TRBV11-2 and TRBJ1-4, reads EAGVAQSPRYKIIEKRQSVAFWCNPISGHATLYWYQQILGQGPKLLIQFQNNGVVDDSQLPKDRFSAERLKGVDSTLKIQPAKLEDSAVYLCASSYGTGANEKLFFGSGTQLSVL.

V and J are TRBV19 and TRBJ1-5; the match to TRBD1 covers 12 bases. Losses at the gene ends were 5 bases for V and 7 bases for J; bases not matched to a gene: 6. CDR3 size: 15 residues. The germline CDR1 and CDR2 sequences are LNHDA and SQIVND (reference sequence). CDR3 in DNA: TGTGCCAGTAGTTCGGGACAGGGGGCGAGGCAGCCCCAGCATTTT. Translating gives CASSSGQGARQPQHF.

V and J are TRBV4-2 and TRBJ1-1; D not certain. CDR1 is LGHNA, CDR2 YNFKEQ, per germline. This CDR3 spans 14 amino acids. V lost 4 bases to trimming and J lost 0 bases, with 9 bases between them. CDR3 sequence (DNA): TGTGCCAGCAGCCCGGGAGGGATGAACACTGAAGCTTTCTTT. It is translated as CASSPGGMNTEAFF.

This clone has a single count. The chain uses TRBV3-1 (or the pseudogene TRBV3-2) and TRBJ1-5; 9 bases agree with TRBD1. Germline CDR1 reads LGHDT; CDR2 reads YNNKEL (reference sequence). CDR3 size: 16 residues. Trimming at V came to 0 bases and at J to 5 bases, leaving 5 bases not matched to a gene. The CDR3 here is CASSQESGTGHQPQHF. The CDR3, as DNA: TGTGCCAGCAGCCAAGAATCTGGGACAGGGCATCAGCCCCAGCATTTT.

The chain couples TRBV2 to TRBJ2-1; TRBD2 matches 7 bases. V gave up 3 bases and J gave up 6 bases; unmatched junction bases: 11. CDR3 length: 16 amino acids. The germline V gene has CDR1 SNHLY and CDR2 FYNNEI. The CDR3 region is CASSDQKRGSINEQFF. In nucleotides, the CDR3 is TGTGCCAGCAGTGATCAGAAGCGGGGTTCCATCAATGAGCAGTTCTTC. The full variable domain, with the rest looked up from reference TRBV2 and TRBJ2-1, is EPEVTQTPSHQVTQMGQEVILRCVPISNHLYFYWYRQILGQKVEFLVSFYNNEISEKSEIFDDQFSVERPDGSNFTLKIRSTKLEDSAMYFCASSDQKRGSINEQFFGPGTRLTVL.

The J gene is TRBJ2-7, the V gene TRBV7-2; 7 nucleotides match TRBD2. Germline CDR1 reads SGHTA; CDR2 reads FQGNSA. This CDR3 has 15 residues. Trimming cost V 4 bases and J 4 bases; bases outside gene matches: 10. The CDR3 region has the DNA TGTGCCAGCAGCTCGACTAGCAGAGACGGTTACGAGCAGTACTTC. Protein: CASSSTSRDGYEQYF.

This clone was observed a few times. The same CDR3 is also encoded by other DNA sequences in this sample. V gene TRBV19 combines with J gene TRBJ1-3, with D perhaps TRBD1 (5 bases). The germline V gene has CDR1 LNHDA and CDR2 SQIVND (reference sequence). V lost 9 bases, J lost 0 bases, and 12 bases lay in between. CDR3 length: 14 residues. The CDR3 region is CASCRGGSGNTIYF. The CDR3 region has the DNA TGTGCCAGCTGTCGGGGGGGCTCTGGAAACACCATATATTTT.